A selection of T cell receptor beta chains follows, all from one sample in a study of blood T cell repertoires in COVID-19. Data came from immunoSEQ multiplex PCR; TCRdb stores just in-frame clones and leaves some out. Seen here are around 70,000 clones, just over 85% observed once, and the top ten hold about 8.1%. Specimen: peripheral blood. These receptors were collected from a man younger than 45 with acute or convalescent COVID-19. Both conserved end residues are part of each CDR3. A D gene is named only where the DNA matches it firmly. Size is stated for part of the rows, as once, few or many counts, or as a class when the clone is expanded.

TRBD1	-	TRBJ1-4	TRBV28	CASSALGTGTEKLFF	TGTGCCAGCAGTGCTCTTGGGACAGGTACTGAAAAACTGTTTTTT
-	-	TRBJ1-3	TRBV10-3	CAMRTAPGNTIYF	TGTGCCATGAGAACCGCGCCTGGAAACACCATATATTTT
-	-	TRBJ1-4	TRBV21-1	CASSVIPGQQEEKLFF	TGTGCCAGCAGCGTTATACCGGGACAGCAGGAGGAAAAACTGTTTTTT
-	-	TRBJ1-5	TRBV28	CASSLRLGPQHF	TGTGCCAGCAGTTTGAGGCTTGGGCCCCAGCATTTT
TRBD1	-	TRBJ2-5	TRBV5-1	CASSSKRGLAETQYF	TGCGCCAGCAGCTCAAAGAGGGGGCTAGCAGAGACCCAGTACTTC
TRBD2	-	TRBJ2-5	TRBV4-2	CASSQEGSGKYQETQYF	TGTGCCAGCAGCCAAGAAGGGAGCGGGAAGTACCAAGAGACCCAGTACTTC
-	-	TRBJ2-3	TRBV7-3	CASSSGIADTQYF	TGTGCCAGCAGCTCCGGGATTGCAGATACGCAGTATTTT
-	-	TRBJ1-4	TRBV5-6	CASRLGGAGEKLFF	TGTGCCAGCAGACTCGGGGGGGCAGGTGAAAAACTGTTTTTT
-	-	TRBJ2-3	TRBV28	CASISTHPELGKKGDTQYF	TGTGCCAGCATCTCCACCCACCCCGAACTAGGGAAAAAGGGAGATACGCAGTATTTT
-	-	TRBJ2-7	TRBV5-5	CASSFGGPEYEQYF	TGTGCCAGCAGCTTCGGGGGACCGGAATACGAGCAGTACTTC
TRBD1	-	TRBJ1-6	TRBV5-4	CASSARTGDNSPLHF	TGTGCCAGCAGCGCCCGGACAGGGGATAATTCACCCCTCCACTTT
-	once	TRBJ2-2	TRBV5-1	CASSPGQNTGELFF	TGCGCCAGCAGCCCCGGACAGAACACCGGGGAGCTGTTTTTT
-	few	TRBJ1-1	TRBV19	CASKLSGNTEAFF	TGTGCCAGTAAGTTGTCAGGGAACACTGAAGCTTTCTTT
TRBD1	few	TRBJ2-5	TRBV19	CASSHRGETQYF	TGTGCCAGTAGTCACAGGGGTGAGACCCAGTACTTC
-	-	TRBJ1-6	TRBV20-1	CSARDTVRPHF	TGCAGTGCTAGGGACACGGTCCGCCCCCACTTT
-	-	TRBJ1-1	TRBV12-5	CASGLFSTRNTEAFF	TGTGCTAGTGGTTTGTTCTCCACCAGGAACACTGAAGCTTTCTTT
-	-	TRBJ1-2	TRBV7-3	CASSFGQGFCYTF	TGTGCCAGCAGCTTCGGGCAGGGGTTTTGCTACACCTTC
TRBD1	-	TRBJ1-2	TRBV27	CASSSYRRDRALYGYTF	TGTGCCAGCAGTTCGTACCGGCGGGACAGGGCGTTGTATGGCTACACCTTC
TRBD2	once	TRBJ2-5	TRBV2	CASNAGRAIETQYF	TGTGCCAGCAATGCCGGGAGGGCCATAGAGACCCAGTACTTC
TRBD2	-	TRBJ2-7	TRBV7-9	CASSLAGGTYEQYF	TGTGCCAGCAGCTTAGCGGGAGGGACCTACGAGCAGTACTTC
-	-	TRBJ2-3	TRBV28	CASSQTSKDTQYF	TGTGCCAGCAGCCAGACTAGTAAAGATACGCAGTATTTT
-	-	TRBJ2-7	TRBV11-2	CASRKLAGGLGEQYF	TGTGCCAGCAGGAAACTAGCCGGAGGTTTGGGAGAGCAGTACTTC
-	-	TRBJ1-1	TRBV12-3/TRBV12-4	CASSFWQGEAFF	TGTGCCAGCAGTTTTTGGCAGGGTGAAGCTTTCTTT
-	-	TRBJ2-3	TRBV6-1	CASSEPGRTTDTQYF	TGTGCCAGCAGTGAACCGGGGAGGACCACAGATACGCAGTATTTT
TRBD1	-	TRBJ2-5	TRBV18	CASSPTGGRETQYF	TGTGCCAGCTCACCAACAGGGGGTCGGGAGACCCAGTACTTC
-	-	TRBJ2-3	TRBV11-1	CASSRHSGFGTDTQYF	TGTGCCAGCAGCCGCCACTCCGGTTTCGGCACAGATACGCAGTATTTT
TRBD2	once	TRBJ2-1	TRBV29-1	CSVSGTSLNEQFF	TGCAGCGTGAGCGGGACTAGCTTGAATGAGCAGTTCTTC
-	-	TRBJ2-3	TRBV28	CASSPPGSGPTDTQYF	TGTGCCAGCTCCCCACCGGGGTCTGGTCCCACAGATACGCAGTATTTT
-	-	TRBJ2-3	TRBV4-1	CASSQEFKGVATDTQYF	TGCGCCAGCAGCCAAGAATTTAAAGGGGTTGCCACAGATACGCAGTATTTT
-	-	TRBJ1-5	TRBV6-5	CASSPFRQTNQPQHF	TGTGCCAGCAGTCCATTCCGACAGACTAATCAGCCCCAGCATTTT
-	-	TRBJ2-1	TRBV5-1	CASSLKSLEQFF	TGCGCCAGCAGCTTGAAGAGCCTAGAGCAGTTCTTC
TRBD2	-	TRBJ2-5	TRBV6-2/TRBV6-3	CASSYLASGRETQYF	TGTGCCAGCAGTTACCTTGCTAGCGGGCGTGAGACCCAGTACTTC
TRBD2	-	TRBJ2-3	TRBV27	CASSYAGGSTDTQYF	TGTGCCAGCAGTTATGCGGGAGGGTCCACAGATACGCAGTATTTT
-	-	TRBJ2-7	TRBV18	CASSLGLLPRDEQYF	TGTGCCAGCTCACTGGGACTCCTTCCCCGCGACGAGCAGTACTTC
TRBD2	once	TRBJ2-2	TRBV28	CASIRTSGSGELFF	TGTGCCAGCATTCGGACTAGCGGGTCCGGGGAGCTGTTTTTT
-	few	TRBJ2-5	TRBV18	CASSPPTGETQYF	TGTGCCAGCTCACCACCAACAGGGGAGACCCAGTACTTC